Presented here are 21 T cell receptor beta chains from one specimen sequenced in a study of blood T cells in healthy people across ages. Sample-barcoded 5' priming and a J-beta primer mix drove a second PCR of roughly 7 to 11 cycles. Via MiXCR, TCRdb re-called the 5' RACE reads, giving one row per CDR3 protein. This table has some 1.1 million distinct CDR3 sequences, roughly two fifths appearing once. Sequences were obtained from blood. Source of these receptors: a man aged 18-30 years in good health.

The CDR3 region has the DNA TGCAGTGCTCTACAGGGTTACACCGGGGAGCTGTTTTTT. It specifies CSALQGYTGELFF. J is TRBJ2-2 and V is TRBV20-1; tentatively, D is TRBD1 (6 bases). Trimming removed 5 bases from V and 3 bases from J, with 10 bases in between. CDR3 length: 13 residues. Germline-derived CDR1 and CDR2 are DFQATT and SNEGSKA (reference sequence).

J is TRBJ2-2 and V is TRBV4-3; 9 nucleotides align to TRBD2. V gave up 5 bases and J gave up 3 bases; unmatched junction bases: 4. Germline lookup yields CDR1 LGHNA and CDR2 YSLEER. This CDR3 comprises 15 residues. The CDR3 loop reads CASSSGLADTGELFF. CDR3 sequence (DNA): TGCGCCAGCAGCTCGGGACTAGCAGACACCGGGGAGCTGTTTTTT.

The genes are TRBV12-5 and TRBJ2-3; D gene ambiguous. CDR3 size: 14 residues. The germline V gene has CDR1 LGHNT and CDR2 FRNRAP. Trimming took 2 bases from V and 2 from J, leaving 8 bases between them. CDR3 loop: CASGLLGDTDTQYF. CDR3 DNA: TGTGCTAGTGGTTTGCTAGGCGACACAGATACGCAGTATTTT.

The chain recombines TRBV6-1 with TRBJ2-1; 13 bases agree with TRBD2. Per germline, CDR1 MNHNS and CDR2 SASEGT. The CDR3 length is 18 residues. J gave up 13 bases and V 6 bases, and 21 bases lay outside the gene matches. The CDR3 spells CASSTTTSGGALTETQFF. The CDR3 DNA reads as TGTGCCAGCAGCACCACCACTAGCGGGGGGGCGTTGACAGAGACCCAGTTCTTC.

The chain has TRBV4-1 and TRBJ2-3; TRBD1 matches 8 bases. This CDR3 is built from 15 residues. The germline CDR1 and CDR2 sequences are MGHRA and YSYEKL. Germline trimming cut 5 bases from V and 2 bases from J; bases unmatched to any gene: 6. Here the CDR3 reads CASSAGTGYTDTQYF. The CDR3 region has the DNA TGCGCCAGCAGCGCCGGGACAGGCTACACAGATACGCAGTATTTT.

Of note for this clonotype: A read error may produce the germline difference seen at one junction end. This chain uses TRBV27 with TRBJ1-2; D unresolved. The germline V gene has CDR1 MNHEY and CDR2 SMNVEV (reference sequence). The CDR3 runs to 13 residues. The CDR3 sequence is CAGSRVVDYGYTF. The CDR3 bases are TGTGCCGGCAGTCGGGTAGTAGACTATGGCTACACCTTC.

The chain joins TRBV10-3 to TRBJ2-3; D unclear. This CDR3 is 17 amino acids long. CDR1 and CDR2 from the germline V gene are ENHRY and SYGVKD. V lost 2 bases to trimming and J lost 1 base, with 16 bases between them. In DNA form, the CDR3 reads TGTGCCATCAGTGAGGCAAGGGTCCCTCGGGGCACAGATACGCAGTATTTT. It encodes CAISEARVPRGTDTQYF.

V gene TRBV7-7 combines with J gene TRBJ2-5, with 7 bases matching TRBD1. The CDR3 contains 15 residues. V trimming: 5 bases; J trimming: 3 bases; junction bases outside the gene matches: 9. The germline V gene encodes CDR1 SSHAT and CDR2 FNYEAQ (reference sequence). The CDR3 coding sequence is TGTGCCAGCAGCCCCAACCCTGACAGGGAAGAGACCCAGTACTTC. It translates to CASSPNPDREETQYF.

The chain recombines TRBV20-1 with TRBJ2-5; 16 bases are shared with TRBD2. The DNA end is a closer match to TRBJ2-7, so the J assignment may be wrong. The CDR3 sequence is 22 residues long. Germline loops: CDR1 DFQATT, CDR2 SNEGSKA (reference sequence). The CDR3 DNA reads TGCAGTGCTAGAGTCCCTAAGTGGGCCGGGACTAGCGGGGGGGTCGGATCCTACGAGCAGTACTTC. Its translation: CSARVPKWAGTSGGVGSYEQYF.

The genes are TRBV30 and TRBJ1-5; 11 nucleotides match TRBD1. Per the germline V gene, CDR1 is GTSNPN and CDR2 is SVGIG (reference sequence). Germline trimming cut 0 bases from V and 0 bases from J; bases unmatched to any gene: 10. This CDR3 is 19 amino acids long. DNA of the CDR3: TGTGCCTGGAGTGTTGGGGGACAGGGGGACGCCTATAGCAATCAGCCCCAGCATTTT. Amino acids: CAWSVGGQGDAYSNQPQHF.

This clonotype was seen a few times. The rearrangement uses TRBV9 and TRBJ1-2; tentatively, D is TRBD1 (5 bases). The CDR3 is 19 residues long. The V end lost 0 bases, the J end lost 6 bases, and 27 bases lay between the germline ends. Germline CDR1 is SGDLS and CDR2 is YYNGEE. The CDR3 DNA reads TGTGCCAGCAGCGTAGAAAGTTGGAGGTGGAACGGCGCGGGGGATGGCTACACCTTC. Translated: CASSVESWRWNGAGDGYTF.

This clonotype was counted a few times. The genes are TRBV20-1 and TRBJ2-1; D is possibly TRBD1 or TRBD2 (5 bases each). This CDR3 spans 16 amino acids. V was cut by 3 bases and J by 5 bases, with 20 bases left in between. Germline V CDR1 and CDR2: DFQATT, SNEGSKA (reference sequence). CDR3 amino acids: CSASFAGREKNNEQFF. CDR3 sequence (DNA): TGCAGTGCTAGTTTTGCGGGCAGGGAGAAGAACAATGAGCAGTTCTTC.

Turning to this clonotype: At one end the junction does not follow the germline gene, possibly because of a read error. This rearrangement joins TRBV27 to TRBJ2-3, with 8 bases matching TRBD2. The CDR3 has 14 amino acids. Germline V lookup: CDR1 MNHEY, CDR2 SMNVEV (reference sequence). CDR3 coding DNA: TGTACCAGCAGGAGGGTAGCGGGGACAGATACGCAGTATTTT. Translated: CTSRRVAGTDTQYF.

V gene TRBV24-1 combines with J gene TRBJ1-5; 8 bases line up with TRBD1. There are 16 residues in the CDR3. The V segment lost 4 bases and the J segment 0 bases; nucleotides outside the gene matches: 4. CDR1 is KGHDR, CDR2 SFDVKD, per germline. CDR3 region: CATSEPDRDSNQPQHF. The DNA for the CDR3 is TGTGCCACCAGTGAACCGGACAGGGATAGCAATCAGCCCCAGCATTTT.

The CDR3 DNA reads TGTGCCAGCAGAGCACAGGCGGTGAGCACTGAAGCTTTCTTT. Encoded protein: CASRAQAVSTEAFF. V gene TRBV12-3 or TRBV12-4 combines with J gene TRBJ1-1; a possible D gene is TRBD1 (5 bases). CDR3 length: 14 residues. Between the trimmed V and J ends, which lost 6 bases and 4 bases, there was a span of 15 bases.

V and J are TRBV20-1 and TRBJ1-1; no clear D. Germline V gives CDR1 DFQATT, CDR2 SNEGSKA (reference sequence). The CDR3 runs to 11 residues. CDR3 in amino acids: CRGSTGTEAFF. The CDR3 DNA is TGCAGGGGATCTACGGGGACTGAAGCTTTCTTT.

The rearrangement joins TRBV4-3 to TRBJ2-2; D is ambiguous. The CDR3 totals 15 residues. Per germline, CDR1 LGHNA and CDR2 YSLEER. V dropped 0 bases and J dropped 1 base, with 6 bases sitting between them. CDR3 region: CASSQEDLNTGELFF. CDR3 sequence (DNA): TGCGCCAGCAGCCAAGAAGACCTGAACACCGGGGAGCTGTTTTTT.

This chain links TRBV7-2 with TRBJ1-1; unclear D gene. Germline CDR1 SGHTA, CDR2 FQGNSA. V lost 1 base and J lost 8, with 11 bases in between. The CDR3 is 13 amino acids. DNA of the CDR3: TGTGCCAGCAGCTTAGAGTATAGGGTGGAAGCTTTCTTT. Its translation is CASSLEYRVEAFF. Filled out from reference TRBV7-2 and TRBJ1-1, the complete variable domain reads GAGVSQSPSNKVTEKGKDVELRCDPISGHTALYWYRQSLGQGLEFLIYFQGNSAPDKSGLPSDRFSAERTGGSVSTLTIQRTQQEDSAVYLCASSLEYRVEAFFGQGTRLTVV.

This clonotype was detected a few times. CDR3: CASSTLGTDTQYF. CDR3 DNA sequence: TGTGCCAGCAGCACCCTTGGCACAGATACGCAGTATTTT. The chain uses TRBV7-2 and TRBJ2-3; D not resolved. The CDR3 is 13 amino acids. Germline values: CDR1 SGHTA, CDR2 FQGNSA. Trimming removed 5 bases at V and 1 base at J, with 7 bases between.

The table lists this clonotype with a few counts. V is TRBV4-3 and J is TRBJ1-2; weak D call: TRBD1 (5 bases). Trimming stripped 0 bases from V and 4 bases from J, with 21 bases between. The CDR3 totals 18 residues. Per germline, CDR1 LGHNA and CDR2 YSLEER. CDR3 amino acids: CASSQDRFEAGLRYGYTF. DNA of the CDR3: TGCGCCAGCAGCCAAGATAGGTTCGAGGCAGGGTTACGCTATGGCTACACCTTC.

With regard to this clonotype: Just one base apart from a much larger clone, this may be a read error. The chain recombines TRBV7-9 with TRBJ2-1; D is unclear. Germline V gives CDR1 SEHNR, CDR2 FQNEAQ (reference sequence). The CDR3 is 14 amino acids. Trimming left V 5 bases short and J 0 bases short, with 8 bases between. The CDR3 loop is CASSPLGSYNEQFF. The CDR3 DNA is TGTGCCAGCAGCCCACTGGGCTCCTACAATGAGCAGTTCTTC.